This T cell receptor beta chain was found in a study of early T cells in non-severe SARS-CoV-2 infection. TCRdb used MiXCR to reprocess the 5' RACE reads, holding one entry per CDR3 protein. The sample consists of about 36,000 distinct CDR3 sequences, roughly 6.8% of them appearing once. A few counts support this clonotype. The length of the CDR3 is 14 residues. The ends were cut back, 0 bases at V and 7 bases at J, with 9 bases in the middle. Germline CDR1 MNHEY, CDR2 SMNVEV (reference sequence). The chain couples TRBV27 to TRBJ1-4; weak D call: TRBD1 (5 bases). This clonotype was obtained from an adult who was a healthcare worker with PCR-confirmed SARS-CoV-2 infection or an uninfected control (not recorded which). The source was whole blood, collected at baseline. Here the CDR3 reads CASSLSRTTEKLFF. The CDR3 nucleotides are TGTGCCAGCAGTTTATCTAGGACAACTGAAAAACTGTTTTTT. Looking up the rest from reference TRBV27 and TRBJ1-4 gives the full variable domain: EAQVTQNPRYLITVTGKKLTVTCSQNMNHEYMSWYRQDPGLGLRQIYYSMNVEVTDKGDVPEGYKVSRKEKRNFPLILESPSPNQTSLYFCASSLSRTTEKLFFGSGTQLSVL.